The 30 T cell receptor beta chains below were found in one sample sequenced in a study of blood T cell repertoires in COVID-19. Sequencing used immunoSEQ multiplex PCR; TCRdb keeps in-frame clones, though not all of them. The sample has roughly 380,000 clones, more than 70% seen once. The specimen was peripheral blood. These receptors were obtained from a woman in her fifties or sixties with COVID-19, enrolled during active disease.

The chain uses TRBV12-3 or TRBV12-4 and TRBJ2-2; unclear D gene. The V end was cut by 5 bases, the J end by 8 bases, with 12 bases between. CDR3 length: 13 amino acids. CDR3 sequence: CASSPGSSGELFF. The CDR3 nucleotides read TGTGCCAGCAGTCCCGGGTCATCGGGGGAGCTGTTTTTT.

The rearrangement uses TRBV12-5 and TRBJ2-7; D gene ambiguous. The ends were cut back, 5 bases at V and 6 bases at J, with 17 bases in the middle. The germline V gene encodes CDR1 LGHNT and CDR2 FRNRAP. The CDR3 is made up of 14 amino acids. The chain's CDR3 is CASGLGQKIGEQYF. The DNA of the CDR3 is TGTGCTAGTGGTCTGGGCCAGAAAATTGGCGAGCAGTACTTC.

This chain uses TRBV15 with TRBJ2-1; 10 nucleotides line up with TRBD2. V shed 0 bases, J shed 2 bases, and the junction held 7 bases outside the gene matches. The CDR3 is 18 residues long. Germline V gene lookup returns CDR1 LNHNV and CDR2 YYDKDF (reference sequence). DNA of the CDR3: TGTGCCACCAGCAGAGACGCTCTAGCGGGGGCCGCCTACAATGAGCAGTTCTTC. It is translated as CATSRDALAGAAYNEQFF.

This clone was detected once. This same CDR3 is encoded by further DNA sequences in the sample. The CDR3 DNA is TGTGCCAGTAGTAGGGACAGGGGGAACTATGGCTACACCTTC. Encoded protein: CASSRDRGNYGYTF. This chain connects TRBV19 to TRBJ1-2, with 11 bases aligning to TRBD1. There are 14 residues in the CDR3. The germline gives CDR1 LNHDA, CDR2 SQIVND (reference sequence). Germline trimming cut 4 bases from V and 2 bases from J; bases unmatched to any gene: 0.

The chain is built from TRBV11-3 and TRBJ1-1; 8 positions match TRBD1. CDR3 size: 16 residues. Germline V gene data show CDR1 as SGHNT and CDR2 as YENEEA. J was trimmed by 1 base and V by 1 base; bases with no gene match: 5. Here the CDR3 reads CASSLGVTGGNTEAFF. Written as DNA, the CDR3 is TGTGCCAGCAGCTTAGGAGTTACAGGGGGGAACACTGAAGCTTTCTTT. The complete variable domain, with remaining parts taken from reference TRBV11-3 and TRBJ1-1, reads EAGVVQSPRYKIIEKKQPVAFWCNPISGHNTLYWYLQNLGQGPELLIRYENEEAVDDSQLPKDRFSAERLKGVDSTLKIQPAELGDSAVYLCASSLGVTGGNTEAFFGQGTRLTVV.

A remark on this clone: The junction and the germline gene differ at one end; a read error may be behind it. This sequence joins TRBV4-2 and TRBJ2-1, with 12 bases lining up with TRBD2. The CDR3 length is 14 residues. Germline CDR1 and CDR2: LGHNA and YNFKEQ. The CDR3 DNA reads as TGTGCCAGCAGCCAGGCCGAGAGGACTAGCGGGATGATCTTC. Translation: CASSQAERTSGMIF.

The genes are TRBV5-6 and TRBJ1-1; 10 nucleotides line up with TRBD1. CDR1 is SGHDT and CDR2 is YYEEEE in the germline V gene. V lost 3 bases, J lost 8 bases, and 10 bases stayed unmatched. This CDR3 contains 15 residues. The CDR3 nucleotides are TGTGCCAGCAGCTCCCCCGGGACAGGGGACAGGGAAGCTTTCTTT. Translated: CASSSPGTGDREAFF.

The rearrangement joins TRBV6-5 to TRBJ1-4, with TRBD1 matching over 9 bases. The length of the CDR3 is 14 residues. Germline V gene data show CDR1 as MNHEY and CDR2 as SVGAGI. V was clipped by 7 bases and J by 7 bases; unmatched bases: 7. CDR3 loop: CASTHGQGSEKLFF. CDR3 nucleotides: TGTGCCAGCACCCACGGACAGGGGAGTGAAAAACTGTTTTTT.

The genes are TRBV19 and TRBJ1-5; 7 bases align to TRBD1. V trimming: 5 bases; J trimming: 4 bases; junction bases outside the gene matches: 5. This CDR3 spans 14 amino acids. CDR1 is LNHDA, CDR2 SQIVND, per germline (reference sequence). This chain's CDR3 is CASSWTTGNQPQHF. DNA for the CDR3: TGTGCCAGTAGTTGGACGACAGGGAATCAGCCCCAGCATTTT.

The J gene is TRBJ2-6, the V gene TRBV27; D not certain. The CDR3 contains 13 residues. Germline CDR1 MNHEY, CDR2 SMNVEV (reference sequence). V shed 6 bases and J shed 0 bases, with 3 bases lying between them. CDR3 in DNA: TGTGCCAGCAGCCGCTCTGGGGCCAACGTCCTGACTTTC. The encoded protein is CASSRSGANVLTF.

The genes are TRBV6-1 and TRBJ1-5; possible D gene TRBD1, 5 bases. The germline CDR1 and CDR2 sequences are MNHNS and SASEGT. Trimming pared 4 bases from V and 2 bases from J, leaving 15 bases between. This CDR3 comprises 16 residues. The CDR3 is CASSALGVYGNQPQHF. CDR3 sequence (DNA): TGTGCCAGCAGTGCCCTAGGGGTTTACGGCAATCAGCCCCAGCATTTT.

The CDR3 DNA reads TGCGCCAGCAGCACAAAATACAGGGGAGAAGGCGGGGGCTACACCTTC. It specifies CASSTKYRGEGGGYTF. V usage is TRBV5-1 and J usage is TRBJ1-2, with 7 bases aligning to TRBD1. Germline assignment: CDR1 SGHRS and CDR2 YFSETQ. After removal of 4 bases from V and 8 bases from J, the junction contained 17 bases not matched to a gene. The CDR3 length is 16 residues.

The chain couples TRBV6-5 to TRBJ2-2; TRBD1 agrees at 7 bases. The CDR3 length is 14 residues. CDR1 MNHEY and CDR2 SVGAGI come from the germline V gene. V shed 2 bases, J shed 8 bases, and the junction held 5 bases outside the gene matches. The CDR3 is CASSYNRGPGELFF. The CDR3 DNA reads as TGTGCCAGCAGTTACAACAGGGGACCGGGGGAGCTGTTTTTT.

A single count supports this clone. CDR3 region: CASGNRVDTEAFF. For the CDR3, the DNA is TGTGCCAGCGGAAACAGGGTTGACACTGAAGCTTTCTTT. The rearrangement joins TRBV2 to TRBJ1-1; D perhaps matches TRBD1 (6 bases). The CDR3 spans 13 residues. V lost 8 bases, J lost 3 bases, and 13 bases lay in between. Germline V CDR1 and CDR2: SNHLY, FYNNEI.

This clone was counted only a few times. V usage is TRBV28 and J usage is TRBJ2-3; 7 bases are shared with TRBD2. Germline values: CDR1 MDHEN, CDR2 SYDVKM. V lost 8 bases, J lost 2 bases, and 7 bases stayed unmatched. This CDR3 is built from 14 residues. In nucleotides, the CDR3 is TGTGCCAGCGGTCAGCGGGGCACCACAGATACGCAGTATTTT. Protein product: CASGQRGTTDTQYF.

This clone appeared a single time. The rearrangement joins TRBV19 to TRBJ1-2; 8 positions agree with TRBD1. V dropped 4 bases and J dropped 7; count of bases not matched to a gene: 5. CDR1 LNHDA and CDR2 SQIVND come from the germline V gene (reference sequence). The CDR3 totals 13 residues. CDR3 nucleotides: TGTGCCAGTAGTACCGCGGACAGGGTTGGCTACACCTTC. Translation: CASSTADRVGYTF.

V and J are TRBV6-6 and TRBJ1-1; 10 nucleotides align to TRBD1. The CDR3 extends over 21 amino acids. The germline CDR1 and CDR2 sequences are MNHNY and SVGAGI (reference sequence). V trimming: 6 bases; J trimming: 5 bases; junction bases outside the gene matches: 27. The CDR3 reads CASSLSFSGQGSRGGRTEAFF. DNA of the CDR3: TGTGCCAGCAGCCTTTCCTTCTCGGGACAGGGGTCGAGGGGAGGAAGAACTGAAGCTTTCTTT.

This rearrangement joins TRBV11-2 to TRBJ2-7, with 11 bases aligning to TRBD1. The CDR3 covers 15 residues. Germline CDR1 reads SGHAT; CDR2 reads FQNNGV. The V segment lost 1 base and the J segment 2 bases; nucleotides outside the gene matches: 1. The CDR3 region has the DNA TGTGCCAGCAGCTTAGGGACAGGGGGCCCCTACGAGCAGTACTTC. Translating it yields CASSLGTGGPYEQYF. Full variable domain (missing parts from reference TRBV11-2 and TRBJ2-7): EAGVAQSPRYKIIEKRQSVAFWCNPISGHATLYWYQQILGQGPKLLIQFQNNGVVDDSQLPKDRFSAERLKGVDSTLKIQPAKLEDSAVYLCASSLGTGGPYEQYFGPGTRLTVT.

The chain is built from TRBV5-8 and TRBJ2-2; TRBD1 matches at 7 bases. The trim removed 4 bases at V and 0 bases at J, leaving 15 bases unmatched. The CDR3 covers 19 residues. The germline gives CDR1 SGHTS, CDR2 YDEGEE. CDR3 DNA: TGTGCCAGCAGCCTCCTACTAATCCCGGGACAGTCGAACACCGGGGAGCTGTTTTTT. Its translation is CASSLLLIPGQSNTGELFF.

The V gene is TRBV5-1, the J gene TRBJ1-6, with D unclear. The germline V gene encodes CDR1 SGHRS and CDR2 YFSETQ. V lost 3 bases, J lost 7 bases, and 14 bases lay in between. This CDR3 has 15 amino acids. CDR3 DNA: TGCGCCAGCAGCTACCTAGTCACCTCCAATTCACCCCTCCACTTT. Translating it yields CASSYLVTSNSPLHF.

A remark on this clone: Other DNA sequences in the same sample also yield this CDR3. This sequence joins TRBV4-1 and TRBJ1-1; TRBD1 is a possible D gene (6 bases). The CDR3 totals 14 residues. V lost 4 bases to trimming and J lost 1 base, with 10 bases between them. Germline values: CDR1 MGHRA, CDR2 YSYEKL. The CDR3 here is CASSRRQENTEAFF. CDR3 nucleotide sequence: TGCGCCAGCAGCCGTAGACAGGAGAACACTGAAGCTTTCTTT.

V is TRBV7-3 and J is TRBJ2-1; TRBD2 matches at 8 bases. The junction had 7 bases not matched to a gene; V was cut back by 4 bases and J by 2 bases. Germline V gene lookup returns CDR1 SGHTA and CDR2 FQGTGA. This CDR3 contains 16 residues. Written as DNA, the CDR3 is TGTGCCAGCAGCTACTCGCTAGCGGGCGCCTACAATGAGCAGTTCTTC. Amino acid sequence: CASSYSLAGAYNEQFF.

This clone was observed a handful of times. The chain carries TRBV6-2 or TRBV6-3 and TRBJ1-5; no clear D gene. The CDR3 covers 13 residues. The germline V gene encodes CDR1 MNHEY and CDR2 SVGEGT. Trimming removed 2 bases at V and 9 bases at J, with 11 bases between. The CDR3 DNA reads TGTGCCAGCAGTTACGAGGGTGTTGTGCCCCAGCATTTT. This encodes CASSYEGVVPQHF.

This chain connects TRBV5-6 to TRBJ2-2, with a tentative D call TRBD1 (6 bases). The CDR3 covers 15 residues. Germline V gives CDR1 SGHDT, CDR2 YYEEEE. V was clipped by 2 bases and J by 4 bases, with 12 bases between them. The chain's CDR3 is CASSLGQRSTGELFF. CDR3 DNA sequence: TGTGCCAGCAGCTTAGGACAGAGGTCCACCGGGGAGCTGTTTTTT.

The chain uses TRBV6-1 and TRBJ1-4, with TRBD1 matching over 7 bases. CDR1 is MNHNS, CDR2 SASEGT, per germline. The CDR3 spans 17 residues. The trim removed 0 bases at V and 8 bases at J, leaving 12 bases unmatched. The CDR3 here is CASSEAHRGVVSEKLFF. CDR3 nucleotide sequence: TGTGCCAGCAGTGAAGCGCACAGGGGAGTAGTTTCGGAAAAACTGTTTTTT.

The chain combines TRBV6-5 with TRBJ1-2; TRBD1 might be the D (6 bases). This CDR3 has 13 residues. The V gene lost 6 bases and the J gene lost 4 bases, with 12 bases spanning the gap. Germline CDR1 and CDR2: MNHEY and SVGAGI. CDR3 sequence (DNA): TGTGCCAGCAGAATGGACAGTGGCTATGGCTACACCTTC. This encodes CASRMDSGYGYTF.

This clone was recorded a few times. The chain uses TRBV27 and TRBJ1-6; D gene unclear. The CDR3 extends over 18 amino acids. V lost 2 bases to trimming and J lost 4 bases, with 18 bases between them. In germline, CDR1 is MNHEY, CDR2 SMNVEV (reference sequence). The CDR3 region is CASSLVGYKSAYNSPLHF. The CDR3 region has the DNA TGTGCCAGCAGTTTAGTCGGGTACAAAAGTGCATATAATTCACCCCTCCACTTT.

This chain uses TRBV30 with TRBJ1-1; tentative D call: TRBD1 (6 bases). The CDR3 sequence is 13 residues long. V lost 4 bases and J lost 4, with 13 bases in between. CDR1 and CDR2 from the germline V gene are GTSNPN and SVGIG (reference sequence). The CDR3 DNA follows: TGTGCCTGGATCCGGAGAGGGGGCACTGAAGCTTTCTTT. This codes for CAWIRRGGTEAFF. Combining the CDR3 with reference TRBV30 and TRBJ1-1 gives the whole variable domain SQTIHQWPATLVQPVGSPLSLECTVEGTSNPNLYWYRQAAGRGLQLLFYSVGIGQISSEVPQNLSASRPQDRQFILSSKKLLLSDSGFYLCAWIRRGGTEAFFGQGTRLTVV.

The rearrangement uses TRBV5-1 and TRBJ1-1; 7 bases map to TRBD1. This CDR3 has 15 amino acids. V was clipped by 2 bases and J by 1 base; unmatched bases: 5. The germline gives CDR1 SGHRS, CDR2 YFSETQ. CDR3: CASSLNRGENTEAFF. CDR3 sequence (DNA): TGCGCCAGCAGCTTAAACAGGGGAGAGAACACTGAAGCTTTCTTT. The full variable domain, completed using reference TRBV5-1 and TRBJ1-1, is KAGVTQTPRYLIKTRGQQVTLSCSPISGHRSVSWYQQTPGQGLQFLFEYFSETQRNKGNFPGRFSGRQFSNSRSEMNVSTLELGDSALYLCASSLNRGENTEAFFGQGTRLTVV.

This clone came up once. Other nucleotide sequences from this sample produce the same CDR3. The genes are TRBV19 and TRBJ1-5, with a possible D match to TRBD1 (6 bases). CDR1 is LNHDA, CDR2 SQIVND, per germline (reference sequence). The V end lost 3 bases, the J end lost 7 bases, and 10 bases lay between the germline ends. This CDR3 comprises 13 residues. The CDR3 here is CASSIGGGQPQHF. Written as DNA, the CDR3 is TGTGCCAGTAGTATTGGGGGCGGCCAGCCCCAGCATTTT.